This TCR beta chain was identified in a study of cytomegalovirus exposure and HLA in healthy donors. On this clone: The antigen remains undetermined.

60 Vbeta and 13 Jbeta primers were used in PCR. Sequencing was performed with immunoSEQ multiplex PCR; in TCRdb, only in-frame clones are kept and a portion is missing. The table has approximately 170,000 clones, about 77% seen once. The germline V gene encodes CDR1 MDHEN and CDR2 SYDVKM. The V and J ends lost 6 bases and 8 bases respectively, with 13 bases between them. The CDR3 contains 12 residues. Study-level findings and limits: Accurate HLA-A and HLA-B prediction from TCR beta sequences was reported for most subjects. An ancestry cluster, one associated with Asian ancestry, reportedly showed fewer N-insertions than the approximately 660-donor mean in a later analysis.

Specimen: PBMCs. The chain uses TRBV28 and TRBJ1-2, with D hard to call. The sequence derives from a woman aged 40 to 49 in good health and CMV-seropositive. CDR3 coding DNA: TGTGCCAGCAGATCCATCGGTGAAGGCTACACCTTC. This encodes CASRSIGEGYTF.